This TCR beta chain is drawn from a study of shared clonotypes between healthy human individuals. About the study: Samples came from a couple of female and a few male donors aged 18 to 49. Study outcomes and limitations: Larger estimated richness was generally recorded for naive subsets relative to memory subsets. Clonotypes shared by all four donors outscored non-shared clonotypes in generation probability.

Using immunoSEQ multiplex PCR, the repertoire was profiled, and TCRdb retains in-frame clones only, with some absent. This sample has over a million clones, with approximately 76% found just once. On this clone itself: The target antigen is unknown.

The sequencing sample was made of memory CD4+ T cells sorted from blood. The sample's subset: CD45RA-negative fraction. This clonotype originated in a man younger than 35 in good health.

CDR3 sequence reads: CASSLLAAQSSYEQYF. In DNA form, the CDR3 reads TGCGCCAGCAGCTTACTAGCGGCCCAGAGCTCCTACGAGCAGTACTTC. The chain uses TRBV5-1 and TRBJ2-7, with TRBD2 identical over 8 bases. In germline, CDR1 is SGHRS, CDR2 YFSETQ. V trimming: 2 bases; J trimming: 0 bases; junction bases outside the gene matches: 7. The CDR3 spans 16 residues.